One sample yielded the 11 T cell receptor beta chains listed below, sequenced in a study of T cells in Graves' hyperthyroidism and ophthalmopathy. RNA transcripts were the template for amplifying TCR beta CDR3 regions. The HTBI primer set was used in a first-round RT-PCR of the TCR CDR3. MiXCR, applied by TCRdb to the multiplex PCR reads, yields one record per CDR3 protein. The data contain 400,000 or so distinct CDR3 sequences, approximately 16% of them seen just once; the ten biggest clones take up about 21%. Sequencing was carried out using blood. These receptors were taken from a woman aged 55 to 70 with Graves' ophthalmopathy.

This clonotype has a handful of counts. The V gene is TRBV24-1, the J gene TRBJ1-5; D call uncertain. With 1 base removed from V and 1 base from J, the gap between germline ends came to 4 bases. Germline-derived CDR1 and CDR2 are KGHDR and SFDVKD. The CDR3 spans 14 residues. CDR3 region: CATSDFYSNQPQHF. The CDR3 nucleotides read TGTGCCACCAGTGATTTTTACAGCAATCAGCCCCAGCATTTT.

V is TRBV7-2 and J is TRBJ1-1; D call uncertain. Trimming removed 1 base from V and 1 base from J, with 10 bases in between. There are 15 residues in the CDR3. Germline CDR1 is SGHTA and CDR2 is FQGNSA. The CDR3 region has the DNA TGTGCCAGCAGCTTAGAAAGGACCCGGAACACTGAAGCTTTCTTT. This gives the protein CASSLERTRNTEAFF.

There are many counts of this clonotype. CDR3 protein: CASSQGITGELFF. DNA of the CDR3: TGTGCCAGCAGCCAGGGGATCACCGGGGAGCTGTTTTTT. The chain combines TRBV3-1 with TRBJ2-2; D uncertain. V lost 3 bases and J lost 4, with 6 bases in between. The CDR3 sequence is 13 residues long. Germline values: CDR1 LGHDT, CDR2 YNNKEL (reference sequence).

The J gene is TRBJ1-1, the V gene TRBV29-1; 9 bases match TRBD1. CDR3 length: 16 amino acids. Germline CDR1 and CDR2: SQVTM and ANQGSEA. V dropped 7 bases and J dropped 1; count of bases not matched to a gene: 13. CDR3 bases: TGCAGCGGCCACAACAACAGGGGGCAGGGGAACACTGAAGCTTTCTTT. Translated: CSGHNNRGQGNTEAFF.

At least ten counts were recorded for this clonotype. This chain joins TRBV5-1 and TRBJ1-6; D is ambiguous. This CDR3 contains 15 residues. V lost 3 bases to trimming and J lost 7 bases, with 14 bases between them. Per germline, CDR1 SGHRS and CDR2 YFSETQ. DNA of the CDR3: TGCGCCAGCAGCTCGAGGGAGAATCTGAATTCACCCCTCCACTTT. Amino acids: CASSSRENLNSPLHF.

This clonotype has only a few counts. The chain carries TRBV6-2 or TRBV6-3 and TRBJ1-2, with 9 bases fitting TRBD1. This CDR3 is 16 amino acids long. Germline loops: CDR1 MNHEY, CDR2 SVGEGT. Trimming cost V 5 bases and J 1 base; bases outside gene matches: 8. The CDR3 spells CASSHPGTGYNYGYTF. Here the CDR3 DNA reads TGTGCCAGCAGTCATCCCGGGACAGGGTATAACTATGGCTACACCTTC.

This clonotype was seen at least ten times. This chain links TRBV3-1 with TRBJ2-3; 10 bases map to TRBD1. The CDR3 has 13 residues. Losses at the gene ends were 6 bases for V and 6 bases for J; bases not matched to a gene: 3. Germline V gives CDR1 LGHDT, CDR2 YNNKEL (reference sequence). DNA for the CDR3: TGTGCCAGCAGACGACAGGGGGCGGATACGCAGTATTTT. Encoded protein: CASRRQGADTQYF.

The chain carries TRBV25-1 and TRBJ2-5; no clear D. V dropped 4 bases and J dropped 7 bases, with 13 bases sitting between them. The CDR3 is 13 residues long. CDR1 is MGHDK and CDR2 is SYGVNS in the germline V gene. The CDR3 nucleotides are TGTGCCAGCAGTGCCGCGGCCCGGGCGACCCAGTACTTC. Protein: CASSAAARATQYF.

This clonotype was seen ten or more times. The CDR3 nucleotides read TGTGCCACGAGATCCGGGACAGTATTCTATGGCTACACCTTC. As protein: CATRSGTVFYGYTF. This rearrangement joins TRBV28 to TRBJ1-2; 7 nucleotides align to TRBD1. The CDR3 has 14 amino acids. Germline-derived CDR1 and CDR2 are MDHEN and SYDVKM. Trimming cost V 10 bases and J 4 bases; bases outside gene matches: 12.

This clonotype was counted many times. The genes are TRBV28 and TRBJ2-1, with D perhaps TRBD2 (5 bases). The length of the CDR3 is 14 residues. Germline V gene data show CDR1 as MDHEN and CDR2 as SYDVKM. V lost 4 bases, J lost 5 bases, and 12 bases lay in between. CDR3 in amino acids: CASSSPSTNNEQFF. The CDR3 nucleotides are TGTGCCAGCAGTTCGCCTAGCACAAACAATGAGCAGTTCTTC. Drawing the rest from reference TRBV28 and TRBJ2-1, the complete variable domain is DVKVTQSSRYLVKRTGEKVFLECVQDMDHENMFWYRQDPGLGLRLIYFSYDVKMKEKGDIPEGYSVSREKKERFSLILESASTNQTSMYLCASSSPSTNNEQFFGPGTRLTVL.

In this sample, this clonotype turned up many times. V usage is TRBV5-1 and J usage is TRBJ2-1, with D perhaps matching TRBD1 or TRBD2 (5 bases each). CDR1 is SGHRS, CDR2 YFSETQ, per germline. Trimming cost V 0 bases and J 7 bases, with 14 bases left between them. The CDR3 is 15 amino acids. This chain's CDR3 is CASSLEWGAGNEQFF. CDR3 nucleotide sequence: TGCGCCAGCAGCTTGGAGTGGGGAGCAGGGAATGAGCAGTTCTTC. The full variable domain, completed using reference TRBV5-1 and TRBJ2-1, is KAGVTQTPRYLIKTRGQQVTLSCSPISGHRSVSWYQQTPGQGLQFLFEYFSETQRNKGNFPGRFSGRQFSNSRSEMNVSTLELGDSALYLCASSLEWGAGNEQFFGPGTRLTVL.